These T cell receptor beta chains were read from a single sample in a study of CD8+ T cells in alopecia areata. Profiled with immunoSEQ multiplex PCR; TCRdb holds only in-frame clones, not every one. The sample holds over 35,000 clones, 80% to 95% seen once. The sample consisted of CD8+ T cells sorted from blood, taken at week 24, from a patient treated with tofacitinib. These receptors all stem from a human donor with alopecia areata. Both conserved end residues are part of each CDR3. Fields, in order: J gene, D gene, clone size, CDR3 length, V gene, CDR3 protein, CDR3 DNA. A D gene is named only where the DNA matches it firmly. The listing skips clone size in some rows; elsewhere it reads once, few, many or a size class.

>TRBJ1-4|NA|NA|15|TRBV7-6
CASSLDRFSNEKLFF
TGTGCCAGCAGCTTAGACAGATTTTCAAATGAAAAACTGTTTTTT
>TRBJ2-1|TRBD2|once|18|TRBV13
CASSLGSLSGGPNNEQFF
TGTGCCAGCAGCTTAGGAAGTCTAAGCGGGGGGCCGAACAATGAGCAGTTCTTC
>TRBJ2-7|NA|NA|14|TRBV10-2
CASSRDSYTYEQYF
TGCGCCAGCTCCCGGGACTCCTACACCTACGAGCAGTACTTC
>TRBJ2-5|NA|NA|10|TRBV29-1
CSGGSDPKHF
TGCAGCGGCGGCTCCGATCCAAAGCACTTC
>TRBJ2-7|NA|NA|15|TRBV6-5
CASRSTLVVLDEQYF
TGTGCCAGCAGATCTACCTTAGTAGTTCTAGACGAGCAGTACTTC
>TRBJ2-5|NA|NA|12|TRBV27
CASRTPQETQYF
TGTGCCAGCAGGACTCCCCAAGAGACCCAGTACTTC
>TRBJ1-6|NA|NA|14|TRBV28
CASERVSGNSPLHF
TGTGCCAGCGAAAGGGTCTCGGGTAATTCACCCCTCCACTTT
>TRBJ2-1|NA|NA|13|TRBV11-1
CASSFPTRDEQFF
TGTGCCAGCAGCTTCCCAACCAGGGATGAGCAGTTCTTC
>TRBJ2-4|NA|NA|13|TRBV2
CASSKDGENIQYF
TGTGCCAGCAGCAAGGACGGGGAAAACATTCAGTACTTC
>TRBJ2-7|TRBD1|NA|14|TRBV28
CASSQSGTAVEQYF
TGTGCCAGCAGTCAATCTGGGACAGCCGTCGAGCAGTACTTC
>TRBJ2-1|NA|NA|13|TRBV5-6
CASRGSVYNEQFF
TGTGCCAGCAGGGGGTCAGTCTACAATGAGCAGTTCTTC
>TRBJ2-5|TRBD2|NA|15|TRBV11-2
CASSFFGGGEETQYF
TGTGCCAGCAGCTTTTTTGGCGGGGGGGAAGAGACCCAGTACTTC
>TRBJ2-7|TRBD1|NA|14|TRBV19
CASSQQDREYEQYF
TGTGCCAGTAGTCAACAAGACAGGGAGTACGAGCAGTACTTC
>TRBJ2-1|TRBD2|once|17|TRBV29-1
CSVEDPLSSGSYNEQFF
TGCAGCGTTGAAGATCCCCTCTCTAGCGGCTCCTACAATGAGCAGTTCTTC
>TRBJ1-1|NA|NA|14|TRBV7-9
CASKTGPGNTEAFF
TGTGCCAGCAAGACGGGCCCGGGGAACACTGAAGCTTTCTTT
>TRBJ2-5|NA|NA|15|TRBV15
CATRDVNTRWETQYF
TGTGCCACACGGGACGTCAATACCCGTTGGGAGACCCAGTACTTC
>TRBJ2-5|NA|NA|14|TRBV7-9
CASSAAHNRETQYF
TGTGCCAGCTCCGCCGCCCACAACCGGGAGACCCAGTACTTC
>TRBJ2-3|NA|once|11|TRBV11-2
CASQTTDTQYF
TGTGCCAGCCAGACGACAGATACGCAGTATTTT
>TRBJ1-2|NA|NA|16|TRBV10-3
CAISESDGGANYGYTF
TGTGCCATCAGTGAGAGCGACGGGGGAGCTAACTATGGCTACACCTTC
>TRBJ2-1|NA|once|16|TRBV11-2
CASSLSPHLMGNEQFF
TGTGCCAGCAGCTTGAGTCCTCATCTCATGGGGAATGAGCAGTTCTTC
>TRBJ2-5|NA|NA|12|TRBV27
CASFRTPETQYF
TGTGCCAGTTTCAGGACTCCGGAGACCCAGTACTTC
>TRBJ1-1|NA|NA|15|TRBV6-5
CASSYHGAGNTEAFF
TGTGCCAGCAGTTATCATGGGGCGGGGAACACTGAAGCTTTCTTT
>TRBJ2-2|NA|NA|18|TRBV4-1
CARSRLPAGTLDTGELFF
TGCGCCCGCAGCCGACTCCCAGCTGGGACTCTAGACACCGGGGAGCTGTTTTTT
>TRBJ2-1|NA|NA|15|TRBV7-9
CASSLVRGFHNEQFF
TGTGCCAGCAGCTTGGTTAGGGGCTTTCACAATGAGCAGTTCTTC
>TRBJ2-7|NA|NA|14|TRBV5-8
CASSLRDNSYEQYF
TGTGCCAGCAGCTTGCGGGACAACTCCTACGAGCAGTACTTC
>TRBJ2-1|TRBD2|NA|15|TRBV27
CASSLVAGVFNEQFF
TGTGCCAGCAGTTTAGTAGCGGGGGTGTTCAATGAGCAGTTCTTC
>TRBJ2-1|TRBD1|NA|15|TRBV7-6
CASSFGTGSINEQFF
TGTGCCAGCAGCTTCGGGACAGGGTCGATCAATGAGCAGTTCTTC
>TRBJ2-7|NA|once|15|TRBV4-1
CASSQELGGSYEQYF
TGCGCCAGCAGCCAAGAACTGGGCGGAAGCTACGAGCAGTACTTC
>TRBJ2-3|TRBD2|NA|16|TRBV7-2
CASSIQRGGQTDTQYF
TGTGCCAGCAGCATTCAGCGGGGGGGGCAGACAGATACGCAGTATTTT
>TRBJ2-3|TRBD1|NA|15|TRBV6-6
CASSYPRQGTDTQYF
TGTGCCAGCAGTTACCCGCGACAGGGGACAGATACGCAGTATTTT
>TRBJ1-1|NA|NA|15|TRBV5-5
CASSIPTGRDTEAFF
TGTGCCAGCAGCATACCAACAGGGAGGGACACTGAAGCTTTCTTT
>TRBJ2-3|TRBD1|NA|15|TRBV5-8
CASSKNRGSTDTQYF
TGTGCCAGCAGCAAGAACAGGGGGAGCACAGATACGCAGTATTTT
>TRBJ2-4|NA|NA|17|TRBV28
CASSSLIPEPGKNIQYF
TGTGCCAGCAGTTCATTAATCCCCGAACCGGGCAAAAACATTCAGTACTTC
>TRBJ2-1|TRBD2|NA|16|TRBV2
CASNPGGAGGLNEQFF
TGTGCCAGCAACCCCGGAGGAGCGGGGGGCCTCAATGAGCAGTTCTTC
>TRBJ2-1|TRBD2|NA|15|TRBV25-1
CASSDIAGSYNEQFF
TGTGCCAGCAGTGATATAGCGGGCTCCTACAATGAGCAGTTCTTC
>TRBJ1-1|NA|few|14|TRBV27
CASSKPGGDTEAFF
TGTGCCAGCAGTAAACCGGGGGGGGACACTGAAGCTTTCTTT
>TRBJ1-2|NA|NA|14|TRBV29-1
CSVEVTEQVYGYTF
TGCAGCGTTGAAGTAACAGAACAAGTCTATGGCTACACCTTC
>TRBJ2-7|NA|NA|13|TRBV7-2
CASSPTGSYEQYF
TGTGCCAGCAGCCCTACAGGTTCCTACGAGCAGTACTTC
>TRBJ2-5|NA|NA|15|TRBV7-9
CASSLVQMYQETQYF
TGTGCCAGCAGCTTAGTACAGATGTACCAAGAGACCCAGTACTTC
>TRBJ1-1|NA|NA|13|TRBV7-9
CASSSTEYPGAFF
TGTGCCAGCAGCTCGACAGAGTACCCTGGGGCTTTCTTT
>TRBJ1-1|NA|NA|14|TRBV6-1
CASSARPEWTEAFF
TGTGCCAGCAGTGCTCGGCCAGAGTGGACTGAAGCTTTCTTT
>TRBJ2-7|NA|once|14|TRBV6-5
CASSPRLGPYEQYF
TGTGCCAGCAGCCCCCGGTTGGGGCCCTACGAGCAGTACTTC
>TRBJ1-1|TRBD1|NA|14|TRBV4-1
CASSRKTGYPEAFF
TGCGCCAGCAGCCGGAAGACAGGGTACCCTGAAGCTTTCTTT
>TRBJ2-7|NA|once|14|TRBV4-3
CASSQGLGVYEQYF
TGCGCCAGCAGCCAGGGACTTGGCGTCTACGAGCAGTACTTC
>TRBJ2-3|NA|NA|16|TRBV6-6
CASRRDSQLSTDTQYF
TGTGCCAGCAGAAGAGACAGCCAGCTTAGCACAGATACGCAGTATTTT